The source of this T cell receptor (beta chain) is a study of cytomegalovirus exposure and HLA in healthy donors. Study-level findings and limits: Rarity characterized most TCR sequences, yet some public TCRs appeared in many donors.

About this clone: The antigen is unknown.

Only in-frame clones appear in the TCRdb table, and some are missing; sequencing was by immunoSEQ multiplex PCR. The sample includes roughly 56,000 clones, just over 90% of them seen just once. Germline V gives CDR1 SQVTM, CDR2 ANQGSEA. V lost 5 bases and J 2 bases, leaving 21 bases between the germline ends. The CDR3 is 16 amino acids. Sequencing was done on a sample of PBMCs. V gene TRBV29-1 combines with J gene TRBJ2-5; D is perhaps TRBD2 (5 bases). The sequence was collected from a young man in good health and CMV-seronegative. The CDR3, as DNA: TGCAGCGTTTGGTCCAGATGGGATTCGGGACAAGAGACCCAGTACTTC. Its translation is CSVWSRWDSGQETQYF.